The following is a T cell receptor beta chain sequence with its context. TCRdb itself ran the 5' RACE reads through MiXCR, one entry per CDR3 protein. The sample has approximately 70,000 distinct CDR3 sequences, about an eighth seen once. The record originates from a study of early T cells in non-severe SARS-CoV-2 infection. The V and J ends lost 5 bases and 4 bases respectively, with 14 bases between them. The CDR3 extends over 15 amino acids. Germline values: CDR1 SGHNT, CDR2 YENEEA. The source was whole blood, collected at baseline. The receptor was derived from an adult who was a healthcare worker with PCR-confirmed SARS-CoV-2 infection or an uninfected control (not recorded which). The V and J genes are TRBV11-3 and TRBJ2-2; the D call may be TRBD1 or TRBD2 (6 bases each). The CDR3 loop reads CASSPAGQFTGELFF. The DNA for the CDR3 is TGTGCCAGCAGCCCGGCGGGACAATTCACCGGGGAGCTGTTTTTT.